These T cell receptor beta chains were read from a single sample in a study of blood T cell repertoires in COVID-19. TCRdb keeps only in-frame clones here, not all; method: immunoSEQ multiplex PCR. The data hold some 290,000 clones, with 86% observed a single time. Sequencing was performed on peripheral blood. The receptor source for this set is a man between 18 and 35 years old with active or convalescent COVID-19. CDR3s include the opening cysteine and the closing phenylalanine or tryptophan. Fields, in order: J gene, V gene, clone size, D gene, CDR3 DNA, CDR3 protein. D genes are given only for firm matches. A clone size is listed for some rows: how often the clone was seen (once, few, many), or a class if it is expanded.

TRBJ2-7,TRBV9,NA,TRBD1,TGTGCCAGCAGCCCCAGGACAGGAGGCTACGAGCAGTACTTC,CASSPRTGGYEQYF
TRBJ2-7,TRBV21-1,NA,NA,TGTGCCAGCAGCAAAGCAGGCAGGGTGGGGGAGCAGTACTTC,CASSKAGRVGEQYF
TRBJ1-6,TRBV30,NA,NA,TGTGCCTGGGTCACCCAGGGGAGTTCACCCCTCCACTTT,CAWVTQGSSPLHF
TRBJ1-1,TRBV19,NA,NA,TGTGCCAGTGGCCCTGAAGACACTGAAGCTTTCTTT,CASGPEDTEAFF
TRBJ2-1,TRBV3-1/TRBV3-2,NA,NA,TGTGCCAGCAGCTTTAACGAGGTGGGTGAGCAGTTCTTC,CASSFNEVGEQFF
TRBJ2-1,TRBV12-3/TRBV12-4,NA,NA,TGTGCCAGCAGTTTTCCATTCAATGAGCAGTTCTTC,CASSFPFNEQFF
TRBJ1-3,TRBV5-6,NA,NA,TGTGCCAGCAGCCGGGTGGCTGGAAACACCATATATTTT,CASSRVAGNTIYF
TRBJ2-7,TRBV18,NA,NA,TGTGCCAGCTCAGAGGGATTCAGCGACGAGCAGTACTTC,CASSEGFSDEQYF
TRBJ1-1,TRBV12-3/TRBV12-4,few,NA,TGTGCCAGCAGTTTCGTGAACACTGAAGCTTTCTTT,CASSFVNTEAFF
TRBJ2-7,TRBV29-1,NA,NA,TGCAGCGCGAACCCAGCGGTCGGCTACGAGCAGTACTTC,CSANPAVGYEQYF
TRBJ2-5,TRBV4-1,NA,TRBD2,TGCGCCAGCAGCAGGTCTAGCGGGGGCCAAGAGACCCAGTACTTC,CASSRSSGGQETQYF
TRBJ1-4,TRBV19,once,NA,TGTGCCAGTAGTATAACGGGATTCGAAAAACTGTTTTTT,CASSITGFEKLFF